There are many counts of the clone carrying this T cell receptor (beta chain). The antigen remains unidentified. This record comes from a study of T cells in Graves' hyperthyroidism and ophthalmopathy. Study-wide results and limits: Ophthalmopathy was model-predicted a median roughly six months pre-onset.

Pregnant or lactating patients were excluded, as were those with uncontrolled infection or other autoimmune disease. V lost 5 bases to trimming and J lost 2 bases, with 9 bases between them. Germline CDR1 and CDR2: SNHLY and FYNNEI. This CDR3 contains 13 residues. Researchers amplified the TCR beta CDR3 regions from RNA transcripts. An initial round of RT-PCR targeting the TCR CDR3 relied on the HTBI primer set. TCRdb re-called the multiplex PCR reads through MiXCR, storing one row per CDR3 protein. Found here are hundreds of thousands of distinct CDR3 sequences, 25% to 30% of them singletons; the top ten hold approximately 30%.

The chain is built from TRBV2 and TRBJ1-1; D gene ambiguous. Sample: blood. This TCR was sampled from a man in his forties with Graves' hyperthyroidism that later progressed to Graves' ophthalmopathy. The CDR3 DNA sequence: TGTGCCAGCAGTTCTGAGGGAAACACTGAAGCTTTCTTT. This gives the protein CASSSEGNTEAFF.